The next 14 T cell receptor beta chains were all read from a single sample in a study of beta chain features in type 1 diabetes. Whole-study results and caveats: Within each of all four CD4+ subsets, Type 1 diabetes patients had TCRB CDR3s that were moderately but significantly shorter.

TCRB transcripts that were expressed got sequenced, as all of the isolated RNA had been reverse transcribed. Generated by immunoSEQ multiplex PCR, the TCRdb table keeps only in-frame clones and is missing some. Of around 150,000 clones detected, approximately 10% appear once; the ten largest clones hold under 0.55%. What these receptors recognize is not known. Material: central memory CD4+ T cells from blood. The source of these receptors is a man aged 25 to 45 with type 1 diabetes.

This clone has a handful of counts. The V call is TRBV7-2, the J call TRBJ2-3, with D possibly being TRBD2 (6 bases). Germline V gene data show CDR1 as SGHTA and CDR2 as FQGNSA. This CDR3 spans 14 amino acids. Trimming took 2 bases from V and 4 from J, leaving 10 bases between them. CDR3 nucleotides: TGTGCCAGCAGCTTAAGTAGCGGTCCAGATACGCAGTATTTT. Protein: CASSLSSGPDTQYF.

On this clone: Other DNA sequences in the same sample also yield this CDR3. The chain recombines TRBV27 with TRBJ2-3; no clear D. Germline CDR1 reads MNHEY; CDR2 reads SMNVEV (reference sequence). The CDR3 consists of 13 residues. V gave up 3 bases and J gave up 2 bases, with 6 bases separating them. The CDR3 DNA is TGTGCCAGCAGTTTCACCTACACAGATACGCAGTATTTT. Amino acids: CASSFTYTDTQYF.

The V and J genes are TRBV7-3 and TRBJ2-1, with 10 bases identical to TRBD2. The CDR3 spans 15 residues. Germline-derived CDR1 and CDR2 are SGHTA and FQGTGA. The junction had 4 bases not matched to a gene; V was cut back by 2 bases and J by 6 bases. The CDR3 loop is CASSLWSSGSNEQFF. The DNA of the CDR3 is TGTGCCAGCAGCTTATGGTCTAGCGGGAGCAATGAGCAGTTCTTC.

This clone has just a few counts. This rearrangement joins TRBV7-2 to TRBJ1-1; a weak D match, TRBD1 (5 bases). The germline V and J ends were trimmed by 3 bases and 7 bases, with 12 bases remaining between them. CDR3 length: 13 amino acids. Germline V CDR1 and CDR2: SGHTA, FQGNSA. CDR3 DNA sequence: TGTGCCAGCAGCTTCCGGGACTCCCGTGAAGCTTTCTTT. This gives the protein CASSFRDSREAFF.

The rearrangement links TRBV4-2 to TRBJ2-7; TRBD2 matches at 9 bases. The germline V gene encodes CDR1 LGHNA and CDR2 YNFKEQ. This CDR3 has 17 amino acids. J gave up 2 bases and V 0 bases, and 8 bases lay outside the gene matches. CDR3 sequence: CASSQDLDSGSAYEQYF. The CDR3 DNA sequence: TGTGCCAGCAGCCAAGATTTGGATAGCGGGAGCGCCTACGAGCAGTACTTC.

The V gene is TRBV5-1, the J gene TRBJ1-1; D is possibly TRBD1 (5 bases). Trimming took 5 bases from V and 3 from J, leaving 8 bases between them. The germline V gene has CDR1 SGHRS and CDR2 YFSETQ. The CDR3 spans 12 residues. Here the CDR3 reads CASSRGDTEAFF. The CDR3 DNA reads TGCGCCAGCAGTCGGGGGGACACTGAAGCTTTCTTT. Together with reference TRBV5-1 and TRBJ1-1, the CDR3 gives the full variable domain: KAGVTQTPRYLIKTRGQQVTLSCSPISGHRSVSWYQQTPGQGLQFLFEYFSETQRNKGNFPGRFSGRQFSNSRSEMNVSTLELGDSALYLCASSRGDTEAFFGQGTRLTVV.

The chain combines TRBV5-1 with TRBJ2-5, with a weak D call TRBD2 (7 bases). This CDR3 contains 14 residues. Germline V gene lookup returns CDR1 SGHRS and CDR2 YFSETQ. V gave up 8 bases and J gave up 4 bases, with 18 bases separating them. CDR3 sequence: CASCGGGSGETQYF. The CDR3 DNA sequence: TGCGCCAGTTGCGGGGGCGGGAGTGGAGAGACCCAGTACTTC.

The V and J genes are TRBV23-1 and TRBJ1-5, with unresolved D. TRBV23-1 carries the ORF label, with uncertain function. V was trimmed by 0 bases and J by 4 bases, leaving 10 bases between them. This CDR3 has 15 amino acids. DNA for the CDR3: TGCGCCAGCAGTCAATCGCGGATACTGAATCAGCCCCAGCATTTT. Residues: CASSQSRILNQPQHF.

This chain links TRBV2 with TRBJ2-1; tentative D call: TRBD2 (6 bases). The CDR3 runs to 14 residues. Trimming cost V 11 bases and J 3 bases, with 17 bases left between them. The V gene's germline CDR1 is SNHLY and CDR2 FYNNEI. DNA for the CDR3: TGTGCCGGCGAACCCGGGACTGGCTACAATGAGCAGTTCTTC. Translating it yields CAGEPGTGYNEQFF.

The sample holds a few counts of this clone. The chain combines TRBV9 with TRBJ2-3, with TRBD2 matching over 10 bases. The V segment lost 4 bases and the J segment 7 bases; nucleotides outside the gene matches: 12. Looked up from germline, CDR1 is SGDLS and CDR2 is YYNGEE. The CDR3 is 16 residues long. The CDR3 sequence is CASSPSPGTSEYTQYF. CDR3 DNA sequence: TGTGCCAGCAGCCCCAGTCCCGGGACTAGCGAATATACGCAGTATTTT.

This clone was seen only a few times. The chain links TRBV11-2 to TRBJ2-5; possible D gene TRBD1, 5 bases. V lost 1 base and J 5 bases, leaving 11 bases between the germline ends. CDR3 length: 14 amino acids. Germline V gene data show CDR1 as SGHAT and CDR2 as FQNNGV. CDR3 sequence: CASSLGAGLETQYF. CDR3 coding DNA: TGTGCCAGCAGCTTAGGGGCAGGGCTGGAGACCCAGTACTTC.

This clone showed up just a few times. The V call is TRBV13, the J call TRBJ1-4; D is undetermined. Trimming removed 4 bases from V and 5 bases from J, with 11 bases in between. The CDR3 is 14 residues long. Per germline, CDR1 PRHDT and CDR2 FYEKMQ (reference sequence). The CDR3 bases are TGTGCCAGCAGCTCCCGGGTCTTAAATGAAAAACTGTTTTTT. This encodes CASSSRVLNEKLFF.

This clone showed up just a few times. CDR3 nucleotide sequence: TGTGCCTCCATGACAGCACACAATGAGCAGTTCTTC. Its translation is CASMTAHNEQFF. This chain links TRBV30 with TRBJ2-1; D is perhaps TRBD1 (5 bases). The CDR3 is made up of 12 amino acids. Deletions cut 7 bases from V and 5 bases from J, with 12 bases between. Germline V gives CDR1 GTSNPN, CDR2 SVGIG (reference sequence).

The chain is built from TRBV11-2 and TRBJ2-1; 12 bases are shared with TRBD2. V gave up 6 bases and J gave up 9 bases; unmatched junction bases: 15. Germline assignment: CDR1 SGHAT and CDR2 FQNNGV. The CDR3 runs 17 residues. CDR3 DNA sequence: TGTGCCAGCAGTTTCCTCATTACTAGCGGGAGGAAGGGTGAGCAGTTCTTC. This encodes CASSFLITSGRKGEQFF.